What follows describes a single T cell receptor (beta chain). Synthetic templates analogous to TCR were spiked into all PCRs individually. The assay was immunoSEQ multiplex PCR, and TCRdb's table has in-frame clones only and misses some. The table lists tens of thousands of clones, roughly 80% of them singletons. This entry comes from a study of PD-L1 blockade in urothelial cancer. Study-wide context: Starting at some point between 2013 and 2014, patients were given atezolizumab (1,200 mg intravenously every 3 weeks). At 6 weeks and at 3 weeks (second dose) after treatment start, blood was analyzed. The median number of T cells present in blood samples was under 150,000.

V shed 3 bases and J 7 bases; nucleotides not matched to a gene: 9. The CDR3 contains 17 residues. Germline-derived CDR1 and CDR2 are SGHRS and YFSETQ. This TCR was recovered from a man aged 65 to 85 with urothelial cancer. The specimen was PBMCs, collected around atezolizumab (anti-PD-L1) treatment. The gene calls are TRBV5-1 and TRBJ2-2, with 13 bases identical to TRBD2. CDR3 in amino acids: CASSSAGLAGRIGELFF. CDR3 in DNA: TGCGCCAGCAGCTCCGCGGGACTAGCGGGAAGAATCGGGGAGCTGTTTTTT. The complete variable domain, with remaining parts taken from reference TRBV5-1 and TRBJ2-2, reads KAGVTQTPRYLIKTRGQQVTLSCSPISGHRSVSWYQQTPGQGLQFLFEYFSETQRNKGNFPGRFSGRQFSNSRSEMNVSTLELGDSALYLCASSSAGLAGRIGELFFGEGSRLTVL.